In this sample, the clone carrying this T cell receptor (beta chain) turned up a few times. The antigen remains undetermined. The CDR3 covers 18 residues. Trimming took 4 bases from V and 5 from J; bases not matched to a gene: 11. The germline CDR1 and CDR2 sequences are SGHRS and YFSETQ. The study reverse transcribed the entire isolated RNA, so it sequenced expressed TCRB transcripts. Averages about a million reads characterized the stem cell-like memory T cell samples. Generated by immunoSEQ multiplex PCR, the TCRdb table keeps only in-frame clones and is missing some. The sample includes under 90,000 clones, roughly 30% of them seen just once. This sample is drawn from a study of beta chain features in type 1 diabetes. Findings of the study overall: Any HLA-type effect on TCRB rearrangement remained unresolved here.

The chain is built from TRBV5-1 and TRBJ2-3; 15 nucleotides align to TRBD2. This clonotype was sampled from a young woman in good health. The sample taken for sequencing was stem cell memory CD4+ T cells from blood. CDR3: CASSQGLAGGGVGDTQYF. The CDR3 bases are TGCGCCAGCAGCCAGGGACTAGCGGGAGGAGGGGTCGGAGATACGCAGTATTTT.